This entry describes one TCR beta chain. What it recognizes is unknown. The sample originates from a study of CD8 T cells in ankylosing spondylitis. Notes on the study in general: Ankylosing spondylitis blood appeared to carry a characteristic TCR beta motif of fewer than 10 highly homologous variants.

This CDR3 is 16 amino acids long. V shed 3 bases and J shed 4 bases, with 18 bases lying between them. The germline V gene encodes CDR1 MNHEY and CDR2 SMNVEV (reference sequence). The authors made TCR beta libraries by quantitative 5'-RACE with molecular barcodes. Using its own MiXCR run on the 5' RACE reads, TCRdb lists one record per CDR3 protein. The repertoire holds about 220,000 distinct CDR3 sequences, with 18% as singletons. The sample was blood, either unsorted or a sorted T cell fraction (not recorded which). The receptor's source is a male donor with ankylosing spondylitis. The rearrangement links TRBV27 to TRBJ1-1; D is perhaps TRBD1 (6 bases). CDR3 protein: CASSFNAGAPITEAFF. The CDR3 bases are TGTGCCAGCAGTTTTAACGCAGGGGCGCCGATCACTGAAGCTTTCTTT.